The 15 T cell receptor beta chains below all came from one sample that was sequenced in a study of technical replicates of blood from several donors. The method was immunoSEQ multiplex PCR; TCRdb's version includes in-frame clones alone and lacks a portion of them. The sample contains 65,000 to 70,000 clones, 80% to 90% of which appear only once. The sequenced material came from PBMCs. These receptors all stem from a human donor in good health. Some clones in this sample may be carry-over from other donors' samples.

V gene TRBV5-4 combines with J gene TRBJ2-7, with 8 bases fitting TRBD2. This CDR3 has 15 amino acids. Germline CDR1 SGHNT, CDR2 YYREEE (reference sequence). V shed 4 bases, J shed 0 bases, and the junction held 6 bases outside the gene matches. CDR3 nucleotide sequence: TGTGCCAGCAGCGGGCGGGGGGTCAGCTCCTACGAGCAGTACTTC. Residues: CASSGRGVSSYEQYF.

This chain links TRBV2 with TRBJ2-2; TRBD2 aligns across 8 bases. Germline trimming cut 6 bases from V and 1 base from J; bases unmatched to any gene: 4. CDR3 size: 15 residues. Germline CDR1 is SNHLY and CDR2 is FYNNEI. CDR3 residues: CASRGSGRNTGELFF. DNA for the CDR3: TGTGCCAGCAGAGGGAGCGGGAGGAACACCGGGGAGCTGTTTTTT.

The rearrangement joins TRBV2 to TRBJ1-1; D call uncertain. Trimming took 10 bases from V and 1 from J, leaving 13 bases between them. The CDR3 runs to 13 residues. Germline-derived CDR1 and CDR2 are SNHLY and FYNNEI. CDR3 sequence reads: CANNREWNTEAFF. The DNA of the CDR3 is TGTGCCAACAATCGGGAATGGAACACTGAAGCTTTCTTT.

This clone has only one observation. This rearrangement joins TRBV7-8 to TRBJ2-3; D call uncertain. CDR3 length equals 16 residues. Germline V gives CDR1 SGHVS, CDR2 FQNEAQ. V was pared by 4 bases and J by 0 bases, with 14 bases between. In DNA, the CDR3 is TGTGCCAGCAGCTACATGCACGTATCTAGCACAGATACGCAGTATTTT. Its translation: CASSYMHVSSTDTQYF.

This sequence joins TRBV5-6 and TRBJ1-2; possible D gene TRBD1, 5 bases. There are 15 residues in the CDR3. Germline V gene lookup returns CDR1 SGHDT and CDR2 YYEEEE. Trimming took 6 bases from V and 9 from J, leaving 24 bases between them. The CDR3 here is CASTPLGPGLKRYTF. The CDR3 DNA is TGTGCCAGCACCCCGTTAGGACCGGGACTGAAACGCTACACCTTC.

V gene TRBV27 combines with J gene TRBJ1-2, with 9 bases identical to TRBD1. J was trimmed by 8 bases and V by 0 bases; bases with no gene match: 19. Germline loops: CDR1 MNHEY, CDR2 SMNVEV (reference sequence). This CDR3 has 19 amino acids. CDR3 protein: CASSLSWTGEGSGTTGYTF. Written as DNA, the CDR3 is TGTGCCAGCAGTTTATCCTGGACAGGGGAAGGGAGCGGGACTACGGGCTACACCTTC.

The chain combines TRBV18 with TRBJ2-1; D perhaps matches TRBD2 (5 bases). CDR1 and CDR2 from the germline V gene are KGHSH and LQKENI. The CDR3 spans 15 residues. Deletions cut 1 base from V and 3 bases from J, with 10 bases between. The CDR3 DNA sequence: TGTGCCAGCTCACCACTAGCGCATAGCTACAATGAGCAGTTCTTC. This sequence encodes CASSPLAHSYNEQFF.

This chain joins TRBV6-4 and TRBJ1-1; a weak D match, TRBD1 (6 bases). This CDR3 has 15 amino acids. V was shortened by 6 bases and J by 0 bases, with 14 bases between the two germline ends. CDR1 MRHNA and CDR2 SNTAGT come from the germline V gene. CDR3 nucleotide sequence: TGTGCCAGCAGCGAGATTGGGGGCTTGAACACTGAAGCTTTCTTT. Its protein is CASSEIGGLNTEAFF.

This chain joins TRBV29-1 and TRBJ1-2, with TRBD1 matching over 10 bases. CDR3 length equals 12 residues. Unmatched junction bases numbered 1, after V lost 7 bases and J lost 2 bases. Germline values: CDR1 SQVTM, CDR2 ANQGSEA. CDR3 bases: TGCAGCGGGGGACAGGGGAACTATGGCTACACCTTC. Translated, it gives CSGGQGNYGYTF.

The V gene is TRBV4-1, the J gene TRBJ2-2; D is perhaps TRBD1 (5 bases). Between the trimmed V and J ends, which lost 4 bases and 2 bases, there was a span of 20 bases. The germline V gene encodes CDR1 MGHRA and CDR2 YSYEKL. CDR3 length: 18 residues. CDR3 DNA: TGCGCCAGCAGCCCGAGCCTAGGGGATCCCCCTAACACCGGGGAGCTGTTTTTT. Its protein product is CASSPSLGDPPNTGELFF.

The chain combines TRBV7-3 with TRBJ2-5; 13 nucleotides align to TRBD2. Germline V gene sequence: CDR1 SGHTA, CDR2 FQGTGA. Germline trimming cut 5 bases from V and 1 base from J; bases unmatched to any gene: 7. This CDR3 region has 17 residues. The CDR3 loop is CASSAGLAGHSQETQYF. In nucleotides, the CDR3 is TGTGCCAGCAGCGCGGGACTAGCGGGGCATAGCCAAGAGACCCAGTACTTC.

The chain couples TRBV2 to TRBJ1-5, with TRBD1 as a possible D gene (5 bases). V was pared by 5 bases and J by 0 bases, with 14 bases between. Germline V CDR1 and CDR2: SNHLY, FYNNEI. This CDR3 region has 16 residues. The CDR3 region has the DNA TGTGCCAGCAGTTGGGAGGGACTTTATAGCAATCAGCCCCAGCATTTT. This sequence encodes CASSWEGLYSNQPQHF. Filled out from reference TRBV2 and TRBJ1-5, the complete variable domain reads EPEVTQTPSHQVTQMGQEVILRCVPISNHLYFYWYRQILGQKVEFLVSFYNNEISEKSEIFDDQFSVERPDGSNFTLKIRSTKLEDSAMYFCASSWEGLYSNQPQHFGDGTRLSIL.

V usage is TRBV27 and J usage is TRBJ2-5; D unresolved. CDR1 and CDR2 from the germline V gene are MNHEY and SMNVEV (reference sequence). CDR3 length equals 11 residues. Trimming took 4 bases from V and 10 from J, leaving 10 bases between them. The chain's CDR3 is CASSSPPDQYF. For the CDR3, the DNA is TGTGCCAGCAGTTCCCCCCCAGACCAGTACTTC.

CDR3 bases: TGTGCCAGCAGTCAATACTCGGGGACCGGGGAGCTGTTTTTT. Encoded protein: CASSQYSGTGELFF. This rearrangement joins TRBV5-4 to TRBJ2-2, with a weak D call TRBD2 (5 bases). Germline V CDR1 and CDR2: SGHNT, YYREEE (reference sequence). This CDR3 contains 14 residues. Trimming pared 5 bases from V and 5 bases from J, leaving 13 bases between. The full variable domain, its missing parts supplied by reference TRBV5-4 and TRBJ2-2, is ETGVTQSPTHLIKTRGQQVTLRCSSQSGHNTVSWYQQALGQGPQFIFQYYREEENGRGNFPPRFSGLQFPNYSSELNVNALELDDSALYLCASSQYSGTGELFFGEGSRLTVL.

The genes are TRBV6-5 and TRBJ2-7; 7 nucleotides match TRBD1. Germline trimming cut 7 bases from V and 1 base from J; bases unmatched to any gene: 4. The CDR3 has 13 amino acids. Germline V lookup: CDR1 MNHEY, CDR2 SVGAGI. The CDR3 sequence is CASKPGGSYEQYF. CDR3 bases: TGTGCCAGCAAGCCAGGGGGATCCTACGAGCAGTACTTC.